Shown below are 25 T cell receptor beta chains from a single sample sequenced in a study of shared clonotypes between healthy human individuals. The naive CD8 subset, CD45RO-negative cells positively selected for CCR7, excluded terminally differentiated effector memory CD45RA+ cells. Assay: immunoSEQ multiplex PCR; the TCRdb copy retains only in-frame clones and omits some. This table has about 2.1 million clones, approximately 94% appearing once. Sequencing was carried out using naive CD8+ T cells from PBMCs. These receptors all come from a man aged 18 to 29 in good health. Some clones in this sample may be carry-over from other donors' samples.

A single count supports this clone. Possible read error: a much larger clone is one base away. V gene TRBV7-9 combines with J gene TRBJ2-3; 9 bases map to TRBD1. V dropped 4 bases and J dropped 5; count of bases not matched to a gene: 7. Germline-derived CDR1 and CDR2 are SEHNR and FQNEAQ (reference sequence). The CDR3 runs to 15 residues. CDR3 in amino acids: CASSSGQGRGDTQYF. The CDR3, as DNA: TGTGCCAGCAGCTCCGGACAGGGGCGGGGAGATACGCAGTATTTT.

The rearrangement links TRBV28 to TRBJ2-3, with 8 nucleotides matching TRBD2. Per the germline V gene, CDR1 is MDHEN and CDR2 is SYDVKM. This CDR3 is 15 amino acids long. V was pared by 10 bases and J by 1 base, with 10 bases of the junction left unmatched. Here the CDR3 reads CATSGTTSGTDTQYF. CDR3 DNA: TGTGCCACCTCTGGGACGACTAGCGGCACAGATACGCAGTATTTT.

This CDR3 reads CATQLEGNHGYTF. Here the CDR3 DNA reads TGTGCCACCCAACTCGAGGGGAACCATGGCTACACCTTC. The chain is built from TRBV10-3 and TRBJ1-2; a weak D match, TRBD1 (5 bases). The germline V gene has CDR1 ENHRY and CDR2 SYGVKD. Between the trimmed V and J ends, which lost 10 bases and 6 bases, there was a span of 18 bases. CDR3 length equals 13 residues.

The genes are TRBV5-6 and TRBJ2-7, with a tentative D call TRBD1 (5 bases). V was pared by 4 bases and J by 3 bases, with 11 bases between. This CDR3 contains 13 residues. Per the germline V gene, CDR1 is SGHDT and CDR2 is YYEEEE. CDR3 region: CASSRRQYYEQYF. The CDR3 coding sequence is TGTGCCAGCAGCCGCCGACAGTACTACGAGCAGTACTTC.

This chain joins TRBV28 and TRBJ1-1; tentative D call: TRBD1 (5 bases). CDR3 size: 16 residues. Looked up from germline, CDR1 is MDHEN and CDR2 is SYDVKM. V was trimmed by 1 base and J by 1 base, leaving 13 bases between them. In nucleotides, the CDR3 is TGTGCCAGCAGTTTATCCACCGGGGGTAGGAACACTGAAGCTTTCTTT. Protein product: CASSLSTGGRNTEAFF.

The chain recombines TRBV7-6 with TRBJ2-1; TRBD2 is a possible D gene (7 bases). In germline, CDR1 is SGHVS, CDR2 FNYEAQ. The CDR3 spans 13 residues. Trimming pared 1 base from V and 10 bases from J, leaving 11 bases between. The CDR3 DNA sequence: TGTGCCAGCAGCTTAGGGACAGCGGGGGAGCAGTTCTTC. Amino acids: CASSLGTAGEQFF. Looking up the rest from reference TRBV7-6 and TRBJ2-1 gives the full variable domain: GAGVSQSPRYKVTKRGQDVALRCDPISGHVSLYWYRQALGQGPEFLTYFNYEAQQDKSGLPNDRFSAERPEGSISTLTIQRTEQRDSAMYRCASSLGTAGEQFFGPGTRLTVL.

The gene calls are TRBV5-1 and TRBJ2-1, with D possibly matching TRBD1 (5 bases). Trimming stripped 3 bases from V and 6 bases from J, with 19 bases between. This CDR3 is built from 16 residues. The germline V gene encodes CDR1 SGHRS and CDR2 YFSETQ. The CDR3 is CASSYPDRPLFNEQFF. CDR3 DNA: TGCGCCAGCAGCTATCCCGACAGACCCCTTTTCAATGAGCAGTTCTTC. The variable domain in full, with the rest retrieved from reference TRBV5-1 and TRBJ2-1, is KAGVTQTPRYLIKTRGQQVTLSCSPISGHRSVSWYQQTPGQGLQFLFEYFSETQRNKGNFPGRFSGRQFSNSRSEMNVSTLELGDSALYLCASSYPDRPLFNEQFFGPGTRLTVL.

For the CDR3, the DNA is TGTGCCAGCAGTGAGGGGACTCACGGCCCGTACGAGCAGTACTTC. Translating gives CASSEGTHGPYEQYF. J is TRBJ2-7 and V is TRBV2, with a weak D call TRBD2 (6 bases). CDR1 is SNHLY and CDR2 is FYNNEI in the germline V gene. The V end was cut by 3 bases, the J end by 4 bases, with 16 bases between. The CDR3 extends over 15 amino acids.

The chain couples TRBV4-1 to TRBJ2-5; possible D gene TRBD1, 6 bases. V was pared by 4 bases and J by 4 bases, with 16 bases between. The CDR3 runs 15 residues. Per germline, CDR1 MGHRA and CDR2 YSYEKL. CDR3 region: CASSPEGGSLETQYF. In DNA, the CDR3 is TGCGCCAGCAGCCCCGAAGGGGGTTCACTAGAGACCCAGTACTTC.

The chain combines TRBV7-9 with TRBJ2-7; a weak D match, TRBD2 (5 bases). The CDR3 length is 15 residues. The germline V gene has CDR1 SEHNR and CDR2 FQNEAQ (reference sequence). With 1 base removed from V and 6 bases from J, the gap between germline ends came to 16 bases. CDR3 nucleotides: TGTGCCAGCAGCTTAGTCGACTTCCTCCGGGGCGAGCAGTACTTC. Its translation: CASSLVDFLRGEQYF. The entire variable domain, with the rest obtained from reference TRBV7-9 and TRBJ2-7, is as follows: DTGVSQNPRHKITKRGQNVTFRCDPISEHNRLYWYRQTLGQGPEFLTYFQNEAQLEKSRLLSDRFSAERPKGSFSTLEIQRTEQGDSAMYLCASSLVDFLRGEQYFGPGTRLTVT.

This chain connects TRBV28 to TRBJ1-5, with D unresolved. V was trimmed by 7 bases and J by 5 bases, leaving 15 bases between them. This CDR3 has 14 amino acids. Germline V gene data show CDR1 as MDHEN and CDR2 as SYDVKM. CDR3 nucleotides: TGTGCCAGCATACCCTTCGGTGTAGATCAGCCCCAGCATTTT. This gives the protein CASIPFGVDQPQHF.

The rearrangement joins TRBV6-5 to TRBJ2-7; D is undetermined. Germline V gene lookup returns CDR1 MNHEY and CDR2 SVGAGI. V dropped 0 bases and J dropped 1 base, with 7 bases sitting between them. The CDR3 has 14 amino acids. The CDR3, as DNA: TGTGCCAGCAGTTACTCCGTCAGGTCCTACGAGCAGTACTTC. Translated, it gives CASSYSVRSYEQYF.

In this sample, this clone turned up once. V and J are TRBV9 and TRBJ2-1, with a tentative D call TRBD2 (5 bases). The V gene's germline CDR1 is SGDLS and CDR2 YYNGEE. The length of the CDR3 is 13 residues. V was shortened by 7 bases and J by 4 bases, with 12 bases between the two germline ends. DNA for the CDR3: TGTGCCAGCGGAGGCCTTGGGTACAATGAGCAGTTCTTC. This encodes CASGGLGYNEQFF.

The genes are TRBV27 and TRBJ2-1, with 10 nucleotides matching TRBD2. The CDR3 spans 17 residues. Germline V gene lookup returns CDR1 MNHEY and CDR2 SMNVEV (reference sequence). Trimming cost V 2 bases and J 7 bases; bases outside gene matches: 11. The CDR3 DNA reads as TGTGCCAGCAGTTTACCCCTCCTAGCGGGAGATGTAAATGAGCAGTTCTTC. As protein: CASSLPLLAGDVNEQFF.

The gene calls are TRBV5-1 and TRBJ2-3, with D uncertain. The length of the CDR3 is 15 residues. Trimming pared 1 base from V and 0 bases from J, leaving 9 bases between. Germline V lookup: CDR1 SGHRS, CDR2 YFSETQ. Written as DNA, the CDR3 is TGCGCCAGCAGCTTGAAGAGCCTCAGCACAGATACGCAGTATTTT. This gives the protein CASSLKSLSTDTQYF.

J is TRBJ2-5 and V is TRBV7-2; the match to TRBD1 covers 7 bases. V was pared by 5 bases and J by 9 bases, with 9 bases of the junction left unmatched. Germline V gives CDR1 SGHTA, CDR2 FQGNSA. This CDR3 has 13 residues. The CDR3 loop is CASSLGGRASQYF. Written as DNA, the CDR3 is TGTGCCAGCAGCCTAGGGGGCCGCGCTTCCCAGTACTTC.

The CDR3 sequence is CASSLSGRGPQFF. Here the CDR3 DNA reads TGTGCCAGCAGCTTAAGTGGGCGGGGCCCCCAGTTCTTC. The rearrangement uses TRBV7-2 and TRBJ2-1, with D possibly matching TRBD2 (6 bases). The CDR3 is 13 residues long. Germline-derived CDR1 and CDR2 are SGHTA and FQGNSA. Trimming stripped 2 bases from V and 13 bases from J, with 15 bases between.

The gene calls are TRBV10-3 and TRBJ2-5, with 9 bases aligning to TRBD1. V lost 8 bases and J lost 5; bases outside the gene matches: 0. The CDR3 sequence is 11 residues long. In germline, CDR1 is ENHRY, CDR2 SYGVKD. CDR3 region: CAIGQGETQYF. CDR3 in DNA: TGTGCCATCGGACAGGGGGAGACCCAGTACTTC.

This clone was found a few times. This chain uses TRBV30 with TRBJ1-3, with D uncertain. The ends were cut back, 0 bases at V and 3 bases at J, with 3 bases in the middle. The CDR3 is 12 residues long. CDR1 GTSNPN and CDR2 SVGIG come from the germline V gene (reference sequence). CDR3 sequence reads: CAWSVRGNTIYF. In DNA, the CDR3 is TGTGCCTGGAGTGTACGTGGAAACACCATATATTTT.

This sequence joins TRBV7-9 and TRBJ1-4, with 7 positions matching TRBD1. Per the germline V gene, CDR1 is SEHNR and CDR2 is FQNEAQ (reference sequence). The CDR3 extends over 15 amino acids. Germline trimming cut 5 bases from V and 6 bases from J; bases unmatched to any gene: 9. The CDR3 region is CASSHGTDRDEKLFF. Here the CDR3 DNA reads TGTGCCAGCAGCCACGGGACAGATCGGGATGAAAAACTGTTTTTT.

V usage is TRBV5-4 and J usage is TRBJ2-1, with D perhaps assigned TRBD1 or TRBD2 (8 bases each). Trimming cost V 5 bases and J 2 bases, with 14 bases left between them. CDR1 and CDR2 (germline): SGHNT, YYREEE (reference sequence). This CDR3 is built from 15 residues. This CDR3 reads CASSSGTGAYNEQFF. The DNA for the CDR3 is TGTGCCAGCAGTAGCGGGACAGGCGCCTACAATGAGCAGTTCTTC.

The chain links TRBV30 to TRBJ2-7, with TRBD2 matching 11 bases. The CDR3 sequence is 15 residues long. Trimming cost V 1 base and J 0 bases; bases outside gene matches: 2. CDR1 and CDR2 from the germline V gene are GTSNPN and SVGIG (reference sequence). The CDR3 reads CAWSELAGVSYEQYF. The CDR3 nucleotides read TGTGCCTGGAGTGAACTAGCGGGGGTCTCCTACGAGCAGTACTTC.

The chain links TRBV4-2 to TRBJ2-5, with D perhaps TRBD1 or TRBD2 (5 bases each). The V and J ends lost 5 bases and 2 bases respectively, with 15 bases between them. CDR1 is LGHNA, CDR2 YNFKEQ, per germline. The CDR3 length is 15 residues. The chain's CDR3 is CASSNPGPPQETQYF. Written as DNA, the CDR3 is TGTGCCAGCAGCAACCCGGGACCCCCTCAAGAGACCCAGTACTTC.

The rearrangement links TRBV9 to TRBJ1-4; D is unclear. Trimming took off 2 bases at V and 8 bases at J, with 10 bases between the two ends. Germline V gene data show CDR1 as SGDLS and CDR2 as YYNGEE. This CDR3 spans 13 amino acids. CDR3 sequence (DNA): TGTGCCAGCAGCGTGAGCGTAGGAGAAAAACTGTTTTTT. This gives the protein CASSVSVGEKLFF.

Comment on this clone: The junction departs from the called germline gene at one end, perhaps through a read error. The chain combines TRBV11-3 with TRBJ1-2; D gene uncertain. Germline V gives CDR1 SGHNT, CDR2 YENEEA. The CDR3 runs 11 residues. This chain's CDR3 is CASSLGWWFAF. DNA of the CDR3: TGTGCCAGCAGCCTCGGGTGGTGGTTCGCCTTC.